The entry below describes one T cell receptor (beta chain). The antigen remains unidentified. The data are from a study of graft-versus-host responses after intestinal transplantation. The wider study: Transplantation in recipients was multivisceral, liver-intestinal, or isolated intestinal. All of the recipients had induction that used anti-thymocyte globulin, then tacrolimus and steroids for about 3 years.

Clones were sequenced by immunoSEQ multiplex PCR, and TCRdb holds only the in-frame ones, with some missing. The profile covers approximately 89,000 clones, with around 93% appearing a single time and about 1.1% taken by the ten largest. The specimen comprised unstimulated CD8+ T cells sorted from spleen or lymph node cells, sampled before transplant. This receptor was taken from a human donor who was the organ donor for an intestinal transplant.

The CDR3 protein is CASSLVLLAGEVQYF. In DNA, the CDR3 is TGTGCCAGCAGTTTAGTTCTCCTAGCGGGAGAGGTGCAGTACTTC. This chain connects TRBV28 to TRBJ2-7, with 10 bases fitting TRBD2. The CDR3 extends over 15 amino acids. V lost 2 bases and J lost 9; bases outside the gene matches: 10. Per the germline V gene, CDR1 is MDHEN and CDR2 is SYDVKM.